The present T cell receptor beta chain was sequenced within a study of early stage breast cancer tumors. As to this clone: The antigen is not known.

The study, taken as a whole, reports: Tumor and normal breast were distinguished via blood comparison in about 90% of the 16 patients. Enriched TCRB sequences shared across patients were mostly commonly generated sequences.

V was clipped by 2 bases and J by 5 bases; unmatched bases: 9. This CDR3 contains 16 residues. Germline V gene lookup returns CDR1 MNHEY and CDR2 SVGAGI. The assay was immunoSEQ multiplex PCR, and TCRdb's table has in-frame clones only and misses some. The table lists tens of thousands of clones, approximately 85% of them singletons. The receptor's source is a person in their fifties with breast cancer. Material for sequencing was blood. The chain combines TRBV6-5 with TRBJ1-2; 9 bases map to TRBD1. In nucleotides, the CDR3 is TGTGCCAGCAGTTACGAGCCCCCCGGGACAGGGTATGGCTACACCTTC. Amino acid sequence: CASSYEPPGTGYGYTF.